This entry features one T cell receptor beta chain sequence. Its antigen is as yet unknown. In replicate PCRs of sorted subsets, approximately 210 ng DNA, some 28,000 T cell genomes, was used. Some clones are missing from TCRdb's copy, which holds only in-frame ones; the method was immunoSEQ multiplex PCR. The sample holds around 1.9 million clones, 93% seen once. The germline V gene encodes CDR1 MDHEN and CDR2 SYDVKM. V was cut by 1 base and J by 5 bases, with 8 bases left in between. This CDR3 contains 14 residues. The sample is drawn from a study of shared clonotypes between healthy human individuals. Study-wide findings and caveats: Larger estimated richness was generally recorded for naive subsets relative to memory subsets. Among a handful of donors, 4.5% to 5.5% of naive CD4 clonotypes were found in common.

CD45RO-negative cells were positively selected for CCR7, leaving out terminally differentiated effector memory CD45RA+ cells. The sequenced material came from naive CD8+ T cells from PBMCs. The gene calls are TRBV28 and TRBJ2-2; no clear D. The source is a man aged 18 to 30 in good health. Some clones in this sample may be carry-over from other donors' samples. The CDR3 sequence: CASSLYGPTGELFF. In DNA, the CDR3 is TGTGCCAGCAGTTTATACGGACCGACCGGGGAGCTGTTTTTT.